The 15 T cell receptor beta chains presented below share a single source sample, sequenced in a study of cytomegalovirus exposure and HLA in healthy donors. Profiling relied on immunoSEQ multiplex PCR, and the TCRdb table lists in-frame clones only, not all of them. Of 100,000 to 120,000 clones in the sample, roughly 90% were seen once. Sequencing input: PBMCs. These receptors all stem from a woman aged 18-29 years in good health and CMV-seronegative.

This sequence joins TRBV27 and TRBJ1-1; D is unresolved. The V gene lost 6 bases and the J gene lost 5 bases, with 19 bases spanning the gap. Germline CDR1 MNHEY, CDR2 SMNVEV (reference sequence). The CDR3 contains 15 residues. The CDR3 DNA is TGTGCCAGCAGCCCCTCTTACGAGGGAAGTACTGAAGCTTTCTTT. It yields the protein CASSPSYEGSTEAFF.

The chain employs TRBV29-1 and TRBJ2-7; the D gene is possibly TRBD1 (6 bases). This CDR3 spans 14 amino acids. The V gene lost 6 bases and the J gene lost 1 base, with 16 bases spanning the gap. The V gene's germline CDR1 is SQVTM and CDR2 ANQGSEA. CDR3 residues: CSVLRGGGSYEQYF. In nucleotides, the CDR3 is TGCAGCGTCCTCAGGGGTGGTGGGTCCTACGAGCAGTACTTC.

The chain has TRBV21-1 and TRBJ1-5; the table calls TRBD1, which could not be checked here. TRBV21-1 is annotated as a pseudogene. CDR3 length: 16 residues. The CDR3 nucleotides read TGTGCCAGCAGCAAAGTCCGGAGCAGGGGTGGTCAGCCCCAGCATTTT. This gives the protein CASSKVRSRGGQPQHF.

This rearrangement joins TRBV19 to TRBJ2-7; D might be TRBD1 (5 bases). The V end was cut by 5 bases, the J end by 2 bases, with 10 bases between. The CDR3 is made up of 13 amino acids. Germline V gives CDR1 LNHDA, CDR2 SQIVND (reference sequence). The CDR3 nucleotides read TGTGCCAGTAGTGCCCAGGGTACCTACGAGCAGTACTTC. The encoded protein is CASSAQGTYEQYF.

The chain has TRBV1 and TRBJ2-2; the table's D call, TRBD2, was not checked against the DNA. TRBV1 represents a pseudogene. The CDR3 sequence is 18 residues long. This CDR3 reads CTSSQEGAGACGTGELFF. CDR3 sequence (DNA): TGCACCAGCAGCCAAGAAGGAGCGGGAGCGTGTGGTACCGGGGAGCTGTTTTTT.

The chain is built from TRBV28 and TRBJ2-5; 9 bases align to TRBD2. The CDR3 consists of 14 residues. The V gene's germline CDR1 is MDHEN and CDR2 SYDVKM. The ends lost 3 bases at V and 2 bases at J; junction bases unmatched: 1. CDR3 in DNA: TGTGCCAGCAGTTTGGCGGGGGGGCAAGAGACCCAGTACTTC. This encodes CASSLAGGQETQYF. The full variable domain, completed using reference TRBV28 and TRBJ2-5, is DVKVTQSSRYLVKRTGEKVFLECVQDMDHENMFWYRQDPGLGLRLIYFSYDVKMKEKGDIPEGYSVSREKKERFSLILESASTNQTSMYLCASSLAGGQETQYFGPGTRLLVL.

The chain carries TRBV6-5 and TRBJ2-2; weak D call: TRBD1 (6 bases). With 5 bases removed from V and 6 bases from J, the gap between germline ends came to 10 bases. The CDR3 is 13 amino acids. The germline CDR1 and CDR2 sequences are MNHEY and SVGAGI. CDR3 in amino acids: CASSPTGSGELFF. The CDR3 region has the DNA TGTGCCAGCAGTCCTACAGGGTCCGGGGAGCTGTTTTTT.

The V call is TRBV4-3, the J call TRBJ1-2; D call uncertain. The CDR3 runs to 17 residues. Deletions cut 0 bases from V and 0 bases from J, with 14 bases between. The germline CDR1 and CDR2 sequences are LGHNA and YSLEER. The CDR3 is CASSQEGAGLSNYGYTF. In nucleotides, the CDR3 is TGCGCCAGCAGCCAAGAGGGCGCAGGACTCTCTAACTATGGCTACACCTTC.

The chain is built from TRBV7-9 and TRBJ2-1; D call uncertain. The V and J ends lost 2 bases and 5 bases respectively, with 13 bases between them. Germline-derived CDR1 and CDR2 are SEHNR and FQNEAQ (reference sequence). This CDR3 comprises 15 residues. In DNA form, the CDR3 reads TGTGCCAGCAGCTTATACCCGCCAGGCCACAATGAGCAGTTCTTC. Its translation: CASSLYPPGHNEQFF.

The chain is built from TRBV5-6 and TRBJ2-7; possible D gene TRBD2, 6 bases. Germline V gene data show CDR1 as SGHDT and CDR2 as YYEEEE. Trimming took off 1 base at V and 5 bases at J, with 13 bases between the two ends. The CDR3 extends over 14 amino acids. The CDR3 loop is CASSLTGVLNEQYF. The CDR3 nucleotides are TGTGCCAGCAGCTTGACGGGAGTGTTAAACGAGCAGTACTTC.

The V and J genes are TRBV28 and TRBJ1-1, with 7 bases fitting TRBD1. CDR1 and CDR2 from the germline V gene are MDHEN and SYDVKM. With 5 bases clipped from V and 3 bases from J, the junction kept 6 bases outside the gene matches. The CDR3 spans 14 residues. The CDR3 sequence is CASSETGDYTEAFF. CDR3 bases: TGTGCCAGCAGTGAAACAGGGGATTACACTGAAGCTTTCTTT.

This chain uses TRBV4-1 with TRBJ2-7; 9 bases agree with TRBD1. Germline V gene data show CDR1 as MGHRA and CDR2 as YSYEKL. The CDR3 loop spans 17 amino acids. Germline trimming cut 3 bases from V and 5 bases from J; bases unmatched to any gene: 14. CDR3 bases: TGCGCCAGCAGCCACCAATGGCCGGGACAGGGAGGACACGAGCAGTACTTC. It translates to CASSHQWPGQGGHEQYF.

This clone has only a few counts. The V gene is TRBV5-6, the J gene TRBJ1-1; D is undetermined. The length of the CDR3 is 15 residues. The germline V gene has CDR1 SGHDT and CDR2 YYEEEE. The germline V and J ends were trimmed by 0 bases and 0 bases, with 9 bases remaining between them. The CDR3 DNA reads as TGTGCCAGCAGCTTGGGCACCCTATTGAACACTGAAGCTTTCTTT. Its protein product is CASSLGTLLNTEAFF.

The chain has TRBV18 and TRBJ1-3; D might be TRBD1 (6 bases). In germline, CDR1 is KGHSH, CDR2 LQKENI. V dropped 5 bases and J dropped 0 bases, with 8 bases sitting between them. The CDR3 spans 14 residues. The CDR3 region has the DNA TGTGCCAGCTCAGGACAGCACTCTGGAAACACCATATATTTT. It translates to CASSGQHSGNTIYF. Filled out from reference TRBV18 and TRBJ1-3, the complete variable domain reads NAGVMQNPRHLVRRRGQEARLRCSPMKGHSHVYWYRQLPEEGLKFMVYLQKENIIDESGMPKERFSAEFPKEGPSILRIQQVVRGDSAAYFCASSGQHSGNTIYFGEGSWLTVV.

This clone was recorded only once. The DNA for the CDR3 is TGCGCCAGCAGCTTGGGAGGAGGATTTAAGGGCTATGGCTACACCTTC. It encodes CASSLGGGFKGYGYTF. The V and J genes are TRBV5-1 and TRBJ1-2; D not certain. The V and J ends lost 0 bases and 4 bases respectively, with 16 bases between them. Germline loops: CDR1 SGHRS, CDR2 YFSETQ. This CDR3 region has 16 residues.